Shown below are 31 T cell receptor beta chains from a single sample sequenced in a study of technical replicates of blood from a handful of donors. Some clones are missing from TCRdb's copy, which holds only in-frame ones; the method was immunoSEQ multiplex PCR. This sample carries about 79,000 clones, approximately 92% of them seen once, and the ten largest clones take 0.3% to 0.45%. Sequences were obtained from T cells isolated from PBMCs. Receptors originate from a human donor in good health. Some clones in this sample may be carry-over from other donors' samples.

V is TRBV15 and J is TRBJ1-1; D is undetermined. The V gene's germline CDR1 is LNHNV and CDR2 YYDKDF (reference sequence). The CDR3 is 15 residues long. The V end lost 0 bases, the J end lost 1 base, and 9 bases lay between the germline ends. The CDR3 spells CATSRERGGNTEAFF. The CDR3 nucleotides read TGTGCCACCAGCAGAGAACGTGGAGGGAACACTGAAGCTTTCTTT.

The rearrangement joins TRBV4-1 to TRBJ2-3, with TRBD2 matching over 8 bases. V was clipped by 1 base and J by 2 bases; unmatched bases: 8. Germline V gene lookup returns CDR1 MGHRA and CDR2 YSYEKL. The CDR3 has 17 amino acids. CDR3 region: CASSQVWNGRATDTQYF. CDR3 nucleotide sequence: TGCGCCAGCAGCCAAGTATGGAACGGGAGGGCCACAGATACGCAGTATTTT.

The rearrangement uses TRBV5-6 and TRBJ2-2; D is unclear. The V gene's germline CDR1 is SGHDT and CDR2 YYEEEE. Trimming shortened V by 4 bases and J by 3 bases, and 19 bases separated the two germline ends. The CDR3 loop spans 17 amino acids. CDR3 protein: CASSPVGPELHTGELFF. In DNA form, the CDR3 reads TGTGCCAGCAGCCCAGTAGGCCCGGAGCTACACACCGGGGAGCTGTTTTTT.

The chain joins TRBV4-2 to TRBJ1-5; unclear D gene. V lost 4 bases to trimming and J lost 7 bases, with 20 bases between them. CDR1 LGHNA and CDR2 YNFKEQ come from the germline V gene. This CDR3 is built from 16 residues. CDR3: CASSPQRGGFSQPQHF. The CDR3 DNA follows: TGTGCCAGCAGCCCCCAGCGGGGAGGATTCTCACAGCCCCAGCATTTT.

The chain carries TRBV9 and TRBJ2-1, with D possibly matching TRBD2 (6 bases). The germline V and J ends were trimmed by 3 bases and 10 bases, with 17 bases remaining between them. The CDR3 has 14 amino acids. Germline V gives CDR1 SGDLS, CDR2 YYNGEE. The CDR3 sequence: CASSGRDSKEEQFF. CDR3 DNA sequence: TGTGCCAGCAGCGGCCGGGACTCCAAGGAGGAGCAGTTCTTC.

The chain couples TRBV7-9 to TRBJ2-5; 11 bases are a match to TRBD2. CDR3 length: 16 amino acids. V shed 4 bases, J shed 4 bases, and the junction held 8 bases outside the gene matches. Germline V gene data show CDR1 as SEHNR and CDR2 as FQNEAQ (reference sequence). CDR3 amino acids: CASSSRTSGFGETQYF. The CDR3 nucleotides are TGTGCCAGCAGCTCAAGGACTAGCGGGTTTGGAGAGACCCAGTACTTC.

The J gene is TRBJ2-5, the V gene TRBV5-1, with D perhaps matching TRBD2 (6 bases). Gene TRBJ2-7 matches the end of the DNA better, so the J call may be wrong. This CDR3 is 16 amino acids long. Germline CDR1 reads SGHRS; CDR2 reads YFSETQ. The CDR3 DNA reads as TGCGCCAGCAGCCGCGCTGCGACTAGTGTAGACTACGAGCAGTACTTC. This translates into CASSRAATSVDYEQYF.

The CDR3 DNA reads as TGTGCCAGCAGCTTAGGCCTGAGGGAAAACTCTGGAAACACCATATATTTT. Protein: CASSLGLRENSGNTIYF. The rearrangement links TRBV13 to TRBJ1-3; D unclear. Germline lookup yields CDR1 PRHDT and CDR2 FYEKMQ (reference sequence). Trimming pared 0 bases from V and 0 bases from J, leaving 12 bases between. The CDR3 is 17 residues long.

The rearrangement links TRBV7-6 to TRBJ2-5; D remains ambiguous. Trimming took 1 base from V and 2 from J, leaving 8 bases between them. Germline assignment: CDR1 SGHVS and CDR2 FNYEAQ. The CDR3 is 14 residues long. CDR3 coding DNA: TGTGCCAGCAGCTTAGTGGCCCAGCAAGAGACCCAGTACTTC. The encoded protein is CASSLVAQQETQYF.

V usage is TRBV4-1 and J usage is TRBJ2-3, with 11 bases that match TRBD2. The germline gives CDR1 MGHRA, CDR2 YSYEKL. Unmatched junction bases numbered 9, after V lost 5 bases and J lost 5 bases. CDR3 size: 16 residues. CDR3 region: CASSKAISGRGDTQYF. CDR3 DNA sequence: TGCGCCAGCAGCAAAGCAATTAGCGGGAGGGGAGATACGCAGTATTTT.

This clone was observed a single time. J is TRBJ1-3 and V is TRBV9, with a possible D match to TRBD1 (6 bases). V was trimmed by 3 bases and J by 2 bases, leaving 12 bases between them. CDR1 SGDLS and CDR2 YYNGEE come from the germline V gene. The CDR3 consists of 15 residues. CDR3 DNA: TGTGCCAGCAGCGCGATAGGGGGGGCTGGAAACACCATATATTTT. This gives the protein CASSAIGGAGNTIYF.

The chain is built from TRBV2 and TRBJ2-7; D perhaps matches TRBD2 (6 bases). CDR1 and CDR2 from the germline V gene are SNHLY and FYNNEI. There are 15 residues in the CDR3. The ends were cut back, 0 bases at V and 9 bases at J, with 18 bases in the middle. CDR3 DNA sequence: TGTGCCAGCAGTGAAGCACAGCGGGCGGGACGGTGGCAGTACTTC. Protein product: CASSEAQRAGRWQYF. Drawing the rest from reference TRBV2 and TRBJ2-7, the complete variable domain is EPEVTQTPSHQVTQMGQEVILRCVPISNHLYFYWYRQILGQKVEFLVSFYNNEISEKSEIFDDQFSVERPDGSNFTLKIRSTKLEDSAMYFCASSEAQRAGRWQYFGPGTRLTVT.

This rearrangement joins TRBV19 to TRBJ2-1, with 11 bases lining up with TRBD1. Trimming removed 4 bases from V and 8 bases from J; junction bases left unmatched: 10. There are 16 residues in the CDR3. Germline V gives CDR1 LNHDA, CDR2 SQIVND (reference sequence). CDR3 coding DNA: TGTGCCAGTAGTAGGCTCGGACAGGGGGCGTTTCATGAGCAGTTCTTC. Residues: CASSRLGQGAFHEQFF.

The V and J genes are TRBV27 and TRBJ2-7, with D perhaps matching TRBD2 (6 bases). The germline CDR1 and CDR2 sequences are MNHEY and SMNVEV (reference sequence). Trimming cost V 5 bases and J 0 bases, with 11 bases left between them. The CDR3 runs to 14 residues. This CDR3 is CASSTPGDSYEQYF. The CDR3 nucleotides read TGTGCCAGCAGTACTCCGGGAGACTCCTACGAGCAGTACTTC.

The CDR3 DNA reads as TGTGCCACCAGCAGAGATGAGAAAGGGGGAGAGACCCAGTACTTC. Its protein is CATSRDEKGGETQYF. V gene TRBV15 combines with J gene TRBJ2-5; weak D call: TRBD1 (6 bases). Trimming took 0 bases from V and 4 from J, leaving 12 bases between them. This CDR3 contains 15 residues. Germline CDR1 and CDR2: LNHNV and YYDKDF (reference sequence).

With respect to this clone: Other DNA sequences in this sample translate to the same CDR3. The CDR3 region is CSVDRGLTDTQYF. CDR3 bases: TGCAGCGTCGACAGGGGGTTAACAGATACGCAGTATTTT. This chain uses TRBV29-1 with TRBJ2-3, with 9 bases lining up with TRBD1. Unmatched junction bases numbered 4, after V lost 6 bases and J lost 3 bases. This CDR3 region has 13 residues. CDR1 SQVTM and CDR2 ANQGSEA come from the germline V gene.

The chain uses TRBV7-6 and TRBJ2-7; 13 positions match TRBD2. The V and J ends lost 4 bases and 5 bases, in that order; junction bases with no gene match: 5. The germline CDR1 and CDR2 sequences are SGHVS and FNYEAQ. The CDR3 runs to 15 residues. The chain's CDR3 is CASSSLAGGPNEQYF. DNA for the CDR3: TGTGCCAGCAGCTCACTAGCGGGAGGGCCTAACGAGCAGTACTTC.

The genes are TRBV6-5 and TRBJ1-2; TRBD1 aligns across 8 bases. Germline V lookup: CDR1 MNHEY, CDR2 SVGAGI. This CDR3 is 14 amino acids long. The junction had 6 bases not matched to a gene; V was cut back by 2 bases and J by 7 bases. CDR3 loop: CASSYPQGAGGYTF. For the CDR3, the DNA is TGTGCCAGCAGTTACCCCCAGGGGGCAGGTGGCTACACCTTC.

CDR3 region: CASSFSRTGMNTEAFF. The CDR3 DNA reads TGTGCCAGCAGTTTCTCGAGGACTGGGATGAACACTGAAGCTTTCTTT. The chain employs TRBV6-5 and TRBJ1-1; D call uncertain. CDR1 and CDR2 (germline): MNHEY, SVGAGI. This CDR3 region has 16 residues. V lost 4 bases to trimming and J lost 0 bases, with 15 bases between them.

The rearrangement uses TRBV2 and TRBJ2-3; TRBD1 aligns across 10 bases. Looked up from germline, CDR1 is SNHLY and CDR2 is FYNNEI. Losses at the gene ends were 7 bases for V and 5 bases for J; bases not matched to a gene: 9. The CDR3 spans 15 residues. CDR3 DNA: TGTGCCAGCATCCCAAGGACAGGGGGAAGAGATACGCAGTATTTT. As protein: CASIPRTGGRDTQYF.

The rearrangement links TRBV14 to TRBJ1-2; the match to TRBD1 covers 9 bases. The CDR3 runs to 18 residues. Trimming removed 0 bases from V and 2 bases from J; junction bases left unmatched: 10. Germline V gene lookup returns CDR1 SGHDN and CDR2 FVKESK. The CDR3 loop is CASSQEERGDRANYGYTF. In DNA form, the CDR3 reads TGTGCCAGCAGCCAAGAAGAAAGGGGGGACAGGGCCAACTATGGCTACACCTTC.

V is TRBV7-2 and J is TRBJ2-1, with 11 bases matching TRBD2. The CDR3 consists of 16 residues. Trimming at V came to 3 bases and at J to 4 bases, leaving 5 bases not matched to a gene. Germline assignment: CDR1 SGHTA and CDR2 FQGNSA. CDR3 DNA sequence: TGTGCCAGCAGCTTCCAGGGACTAGCGGTTTACAATGAGCAGTTCTTC. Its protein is CASSFQGLAVYNEQFF.

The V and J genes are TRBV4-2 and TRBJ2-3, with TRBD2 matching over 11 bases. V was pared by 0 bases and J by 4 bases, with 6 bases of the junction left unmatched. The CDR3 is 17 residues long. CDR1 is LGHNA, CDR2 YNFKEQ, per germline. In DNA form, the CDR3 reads TGTGCCAGCAGCCAAGAATCCCTAGCGGGAGGAGCAGATACGCAGTATTTT. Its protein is CASSQESLAGGADTQYF.

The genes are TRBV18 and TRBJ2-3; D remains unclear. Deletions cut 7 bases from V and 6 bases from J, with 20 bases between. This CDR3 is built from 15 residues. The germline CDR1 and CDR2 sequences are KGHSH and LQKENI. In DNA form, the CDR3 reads TGTGCCAGCTTCACCTGGTCGGGTACGGCGGATACGCAGTATTTT. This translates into CASFTWSGTADTQYF.

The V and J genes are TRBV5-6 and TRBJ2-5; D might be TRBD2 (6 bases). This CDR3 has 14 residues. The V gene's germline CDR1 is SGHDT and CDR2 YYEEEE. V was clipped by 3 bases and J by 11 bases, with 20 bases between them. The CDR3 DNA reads TGTGCCAGCAGCTACGTGATCGGGGGTGGTGAGCAGTACTTC. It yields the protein CASSYVIGGGEQYF.

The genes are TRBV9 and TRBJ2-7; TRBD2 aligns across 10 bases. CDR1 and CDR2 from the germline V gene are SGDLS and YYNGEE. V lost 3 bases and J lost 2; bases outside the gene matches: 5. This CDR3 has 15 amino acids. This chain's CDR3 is CASSASGTSAYEQYF. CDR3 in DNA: TGTGCCAGCAGCGCCTCCGGGACTAGCGCCTACGAGCAGTACTTC.

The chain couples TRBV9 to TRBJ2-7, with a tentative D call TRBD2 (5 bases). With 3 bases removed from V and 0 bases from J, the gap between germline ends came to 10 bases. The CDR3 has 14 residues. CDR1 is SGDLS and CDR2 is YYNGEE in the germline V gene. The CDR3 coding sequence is TGTGCCAGCAGCGCCCGGGGTTACTCCTACGAGCAGTACTTC. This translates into CASSARGYSYEQYF. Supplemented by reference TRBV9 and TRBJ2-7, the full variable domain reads DSGVTQTPKHLITATGQRVTLRCSPRSGDLSVYWYQQSLDQGLQFLIQYYNGEERAKGNILERFSAQQFPDLHSELNLSSLELGDSALYFCASSARGYSYEQYFGPGTRLTVT.

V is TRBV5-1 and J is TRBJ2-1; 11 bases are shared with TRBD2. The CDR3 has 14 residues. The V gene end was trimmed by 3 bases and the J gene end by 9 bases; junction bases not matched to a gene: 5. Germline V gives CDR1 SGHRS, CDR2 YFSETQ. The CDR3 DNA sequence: TGCGCCAGCAGCTCCTCCGGGACTAGCGGTGAGCAGTTCTTC. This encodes CASSSSGTSGEQFF.

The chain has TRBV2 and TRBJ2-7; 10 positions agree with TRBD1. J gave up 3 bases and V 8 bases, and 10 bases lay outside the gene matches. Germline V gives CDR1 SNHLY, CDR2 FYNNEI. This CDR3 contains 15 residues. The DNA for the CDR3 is TGTGCCAGCGGGGGACAGGGGAAGGGCCTCTACGAGCAGTACTTC. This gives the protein CASGGQGKGLYEQYF.

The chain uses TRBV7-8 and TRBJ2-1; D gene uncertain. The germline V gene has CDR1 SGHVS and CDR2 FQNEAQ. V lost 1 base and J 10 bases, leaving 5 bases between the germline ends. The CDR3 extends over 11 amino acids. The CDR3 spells CASSLVEEQFF. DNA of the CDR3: TGTGCCAGCAGCTTAGTGGAGGAGCAGTTCTTC.

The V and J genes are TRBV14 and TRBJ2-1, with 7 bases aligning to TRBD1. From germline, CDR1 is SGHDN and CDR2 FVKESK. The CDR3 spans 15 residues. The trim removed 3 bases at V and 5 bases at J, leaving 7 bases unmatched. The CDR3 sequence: CASSHDREKDNEQFF. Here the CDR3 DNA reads TGTGCCAGCAGCCATGACAGGGAGAAGGACAATGAGCAGTTCTTC.